There are many counts of the clone carrying this TCR beta chain. Its target is unknown. The data were taken from a study of T-cell reconstitution after alpha-beta-depleted transplantation in children. Study-wide points: T-cell numbers and diversity one year post-transplant derived largely from freshly generated T cells. Expanded graft clones numbering several hundred reportedly gave rise to alpha-beta T cells about two months after transplant.

Unique molecular identifiers were built into the TCRbeta library. TCRdb reprocessed the PCR reads via MiXCR and lists one record per CDR3 protein. This sample has a few hundred thousand distinct CDR3 sequences, with over 7.5% found just once. The specimen was peripheral blood, collected 360 days after TCRalphabeta/CD19-depleted stem cell transplant. The sequence was obtained from a female patient under 10 years old who had a stem cell transplant for Fanconi anemia, so the T cells may come from the graft donor.

CDR3 loop: CSVALGGEFYEQYF. The CDR3 DNA is TGCAGCGTTGCATTGGGGGGGGAGTTTTACGAGCAGTACTTC. The chain joins TRBV29-1 to TRBJ2-7; TRBD2 aligns across 7 bases. This CDR3 contains 14 residues. The J segment lost 4 bases and the V segment lost 4 bases, leaving 10 bases of the junction unmatched. Germline-derived CDR1 and CDR2 are SQVTM and ANQGSEA.